These 7 T cell receptor beta chains were all obtained from the same sample, sequenced in a study of cytomegalovirus exposure and HLA in healthy donors. Primers for the PCR totalled 60 Vbeta and 13 Jbeta. TCRdb's copy holds only in-frame clones and misses some; the assay was immunoSEQ multiplex PCR. The sample lists about 140,000 clones; 70% to 80% were seen once. Sequencing input: PBMCs. Receptor source: a female donor in good health and CMV-seronegative.

The chain employs TRBV27 and TRBJ2-7; 9 bases are a match to TRBD2. The CDR3 is 14 residues long. V shed 4 bases, J shed 1 base, and the junction held 2 bases outside the gene matches. Per the germline V gene, CDR1 is MNHEY and CDR2 is SMNVEV (reference sequence). CDR3 residues: CASSWREGSYEQYF. The CDR3 DNA reads as TGTGCCAGCAGTTGGCGGGAGGGGTCCTACGAGCAGTACTTC.

The chain combines TRBV25-1 with TRBJ2-6; D is possibly TRBD1 (5 bases). CDR1 is MGHDK and CDR2 is SYGVNS in the germline V gene. This CDR3 spans 17 amino acids. Trimming removed 2 bases from V and 4 bases from J, with 15 bases in between. The CDR3 bases are TGTGCCAGCAGTGAACCTGCAGGGAAGTCCGGGGCCAACGTCCTGACTTTC. The encoded protein is CASSEPAGKSGANVLTF.

The V and J genes are TRBV5-1 and TRBJ2-5; D might be TRBD1 (6 bases). Trimming shortened V by 3 bases and J by 1 base, and 10 bases separated the two germline ends. CDR1 SGHRS and CDR2 YFSETQ come from the germline V gene. The CDR3 runs to 14 residues. The CDR3 region is CASSSKQGQETQYF. The CDR3 region has the DNA TGCGCCAGCAGCTCTAAACAGGGCCAAGAGACCCAGTACTTC.

The genes are TRBV5-1 and TRBJ2-7, with TRBD1 matching 8 bases. Germline V gene data show CDR1 as SGHRS and CDR2 as YFSETQ. There are 15 residues in the CDR3. Losses at the gene ends were 3 bases for V and 6 bases for J; bases not matched to a gene: 11. CDR3 loop: CASSSGQVGYFEQYF. The CDR3 coding sequence is TGCGCCAGCAGCTCGGGACAGGTGGGGTATTTCGAGCAGTACTTC.

This clone has only a few counts. This chain uses TRBV11-1 with TRBJ1-1; D ambiguous. Trimming pared 1 base from V and 4 bases from J, leaving 7 bases between. Germline CDR1 SGHAT, CDR2 FQDESV (reference sequence). The CDR3 loop spans 13 amino acids. The CDR3 is CASSLERSTEAFF. The CDR3 coding sequence is TGTGCCAGCAGCTTAGAGCGGAGCACTGAAGCTTTCTTT.

The chain is built from TRBV5-1 and TRBJ2-1; 7 positions match TRBD2. V shed 2 bases, J shed 7 bases, and the junction held 15 bases outside the gene matches. Germline values: CDR1 SGHRS, CDR2 YFSETQ. The CDR3 is made up of 17 amino acids. The CDR3 reads CASSFPTGGSHVNEQFF. The CDR3 DNA is TGCGCCAGCAGCTTTCCTACGGGGGGTTCACATGTAAATGAGCAGTTCTTC.

The CDR3 region is CASSTSPGTGEANYGYTF. CDR3 nucleotides: TGTGCCAGCAGCACTAGTCCCGGGACAGGGGAAGCCAACTATGGCTACACCTTC. The chain combines TRBV14 with TRBJ1-2; TRBD1 agrees at 10 bases. The CDR3 spans 18 residues. Trimming removed 5 bases from V and 2 bases from J; junction bases left unmatched: 14. Germline CDR1 is SGHDN and CDR2 is FVKESK.